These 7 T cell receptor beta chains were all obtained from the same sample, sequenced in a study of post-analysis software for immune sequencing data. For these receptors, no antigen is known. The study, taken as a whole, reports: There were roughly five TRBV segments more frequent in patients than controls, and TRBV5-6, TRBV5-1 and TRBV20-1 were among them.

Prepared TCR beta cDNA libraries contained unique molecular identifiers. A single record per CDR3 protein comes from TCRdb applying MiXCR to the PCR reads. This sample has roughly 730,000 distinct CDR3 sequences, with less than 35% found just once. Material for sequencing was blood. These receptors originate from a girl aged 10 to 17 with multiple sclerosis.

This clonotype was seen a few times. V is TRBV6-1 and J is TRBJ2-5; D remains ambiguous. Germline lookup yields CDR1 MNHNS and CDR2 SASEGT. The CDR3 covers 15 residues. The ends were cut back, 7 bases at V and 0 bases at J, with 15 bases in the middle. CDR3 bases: TGTGCCAGCACCTTCGCCCCGCGGCACCAAGAGACCCAGTACTTC. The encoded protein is CASTFAPRHQETQYF.

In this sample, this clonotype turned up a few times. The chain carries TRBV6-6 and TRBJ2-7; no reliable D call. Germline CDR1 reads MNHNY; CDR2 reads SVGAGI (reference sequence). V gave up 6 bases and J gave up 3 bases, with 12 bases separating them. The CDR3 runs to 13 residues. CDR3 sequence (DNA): TGTGCCAGCAGCCAAGACACCGGCTACGAGCAGTACTTC. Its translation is CASSQDTGYEQYF.

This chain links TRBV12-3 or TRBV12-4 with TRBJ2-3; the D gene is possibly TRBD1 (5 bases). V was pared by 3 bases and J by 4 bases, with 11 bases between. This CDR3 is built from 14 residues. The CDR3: CASSLGPVADTQYF. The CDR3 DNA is TGTGCCAGCAGTTTGGGGCCTGTCGCAGATACGCAGTATTTT.

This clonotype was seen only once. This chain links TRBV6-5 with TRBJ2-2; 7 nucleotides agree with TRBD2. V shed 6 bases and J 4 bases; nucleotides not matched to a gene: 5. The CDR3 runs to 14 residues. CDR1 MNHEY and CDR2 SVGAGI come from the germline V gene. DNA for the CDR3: TGTGCCAGCAGAGCGGGATCCCCCACCGGGGAGCTGTTTTTT. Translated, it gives CASRAGSPTGELFF.

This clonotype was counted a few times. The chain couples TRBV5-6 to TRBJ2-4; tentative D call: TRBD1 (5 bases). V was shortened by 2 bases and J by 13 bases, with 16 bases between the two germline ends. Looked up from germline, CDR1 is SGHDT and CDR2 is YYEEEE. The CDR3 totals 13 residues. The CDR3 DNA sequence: TGTGCCAGCAGCTTTATAGGGGATCGAGAGCAGTACTTC. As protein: CASSFIGDREQYF.

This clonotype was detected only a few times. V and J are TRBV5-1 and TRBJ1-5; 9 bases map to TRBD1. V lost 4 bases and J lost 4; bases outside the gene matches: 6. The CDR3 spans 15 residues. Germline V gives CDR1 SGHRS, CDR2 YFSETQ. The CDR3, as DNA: TGCGCCAGCAGCCCAGCGGGACAGGGTAATCAGCCCCAGCATTTT. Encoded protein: CASSPAGQGNQPQHF.

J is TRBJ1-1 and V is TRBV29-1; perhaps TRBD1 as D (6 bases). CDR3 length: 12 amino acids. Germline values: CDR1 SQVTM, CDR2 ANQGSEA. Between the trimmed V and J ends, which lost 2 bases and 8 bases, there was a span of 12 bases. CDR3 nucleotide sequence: TGCAGCGTTGAACCATGGGGGCTGGAAGCTTTCTTT. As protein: CSVEPWGLEAFF.